The entry that follows covers one TCR beta chain sequence. Repertoires were generated with immunoSEQ multiplex PCR, while TCRdb's copy carries only in-frame clones and drops some. This sample has roughly 200,000 clones, with 84% found just once. This sample was taken from a study of blood T cell repertoires in COVID-19. The CDR3 totals 15 residues. V gave up 1 base and J gave up 0 bases, with 9 bases separating them. Germline CDR1 reads LGHDT; CDR2 reads YNNKEL (reference sequence). The V and J genes are TRBV3-1 (or the pseudogene TRBV3-2) and TRBJ1-1; D perhaps matches TRBD1 (6 bases). This clonotype was obtained from a woman older than 75 with COVID-19, enrolled during active disease. Source material: peripheral blood. The CDR3, as DNA: TGTGCCAGCAGCCAAGCCGGGACACTGAACACTGAAGCTTTCTTT. Translated: CASSQAGTLNTEAFF.